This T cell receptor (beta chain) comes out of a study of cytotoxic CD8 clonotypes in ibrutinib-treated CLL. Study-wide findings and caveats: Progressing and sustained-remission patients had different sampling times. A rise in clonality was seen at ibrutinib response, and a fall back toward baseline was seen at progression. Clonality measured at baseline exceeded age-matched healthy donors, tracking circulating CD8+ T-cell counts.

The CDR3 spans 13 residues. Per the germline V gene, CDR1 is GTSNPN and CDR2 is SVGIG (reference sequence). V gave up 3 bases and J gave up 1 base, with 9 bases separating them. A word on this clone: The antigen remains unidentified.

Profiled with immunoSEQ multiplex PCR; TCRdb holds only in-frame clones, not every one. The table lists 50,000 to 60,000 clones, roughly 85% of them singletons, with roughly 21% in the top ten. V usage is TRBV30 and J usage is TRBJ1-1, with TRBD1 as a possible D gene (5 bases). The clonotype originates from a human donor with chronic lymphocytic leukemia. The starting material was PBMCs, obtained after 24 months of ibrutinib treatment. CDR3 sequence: CAWRGGTNTEAFF. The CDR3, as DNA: TGTGCCTGGAGGGGGGGGACGAACACTGAAGCTTTCTTT.